This section outlines one T cell receptor beta chain sequence together with its context. This record comes from a study of blood T cell repertoires in COVID-19. Study-level background: There were acute and convalescent COVID-19 samples, and they came from the United States, Italy and Spain.

Germline assignment: CDR1 LNHDA and CDR2 SQIVND (reference sequence). The CDR3 has 16 residues. V lost 0 bases and J lost 4; bases outside the gene matches: 4. Per the study methods: Quantification of nucleated cells was approximated via reference gene primer amplification. Assay used: immunoSEQ multiplex PCR; TCRdb lists only in-frame clones, some missing. The D gene and trimming were derived from the DNA, and the V and J assignments and clone size from that table. The sample has 430,000 or so clones; approximately 90% are singletons. The sample was peripheral blood. V gene TRBV19 combines with J gene TRBJ2-1, with 9 bases aligning to TRBD2. This TCR was recovered from a man aged 18-30 years with COVID-19, enrolled during active disease. CDR3 region: CASSIDSGGSYNEQFF. DNA of the CDR3: TGTGCCAGTAGTATAGATAGCGGGGGATCATACAATGAGCAGTTCTTC.